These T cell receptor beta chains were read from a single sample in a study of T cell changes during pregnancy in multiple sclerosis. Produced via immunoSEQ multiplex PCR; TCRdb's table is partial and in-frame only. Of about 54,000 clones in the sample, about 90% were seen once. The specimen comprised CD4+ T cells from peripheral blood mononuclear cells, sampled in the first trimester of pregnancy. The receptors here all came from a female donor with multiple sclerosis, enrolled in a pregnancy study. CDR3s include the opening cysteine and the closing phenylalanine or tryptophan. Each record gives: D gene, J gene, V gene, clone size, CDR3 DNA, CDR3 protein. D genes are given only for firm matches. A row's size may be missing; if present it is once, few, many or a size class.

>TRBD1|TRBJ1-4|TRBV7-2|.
TGTGCCAGCAGCTCAGGGGGGCGCAATGAAAAACTGTTTTTT
CASSSGGRNEKLFF
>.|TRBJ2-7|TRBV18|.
TGTGCCAGCTCACCACCGACAGGACCCTACGAGCAGTACTTC
CASSPPTGPYEQYF
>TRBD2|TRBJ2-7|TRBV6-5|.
TGTGCCAGCAGTTACCGAAGACTAGCGGGAACCTACGAGCAGTACTTC
CASSYRRLAGTYEQYF
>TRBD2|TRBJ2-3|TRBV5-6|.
TGTGCCAGCAGCTGGAACCCGCCCCTAGCGGGGGCAACAGATACGCAGTATTTT
CASSWNPPLAGATDTQYF
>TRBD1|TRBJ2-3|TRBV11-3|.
TGTGCCAGCAGCCCCGGACAGGGAGGCACAGATACGCAGTATTTT
CASSPGQGGTDTQYF
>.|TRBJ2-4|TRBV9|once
TGTGCCAGCAGCGAAAGCCTAGACAGTGTCGGCTTAAAAAACATTCAGTACTTC
CASSESLDSVGLKNIQYF
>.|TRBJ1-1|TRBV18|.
TGTGCCAGCTTGGAGGTTCTTGGCACTGAAGCTTTCTTT
CASLEVLGTEAFF
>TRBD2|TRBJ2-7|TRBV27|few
TGTGCCAGCAGTCTTTCCGCTACCGGGACTAGCGTGGCCTACGAGCAGTACTTC
CASSLSATGTSVAYEQYF
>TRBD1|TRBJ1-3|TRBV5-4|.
TGTGCCAGCAGCCGAGGGGGCGCCGACGGAAACACCATATATTTT
CASSRGGADGNTIYF
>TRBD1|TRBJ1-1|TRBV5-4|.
TGTGCCAGCAGCTCCCCGGGACAGAGGACTGAAGCTTTCTTT
CASSSPGQRTEAFF
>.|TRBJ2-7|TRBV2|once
TGTGCCAGCAGGGGCCTTCGATACGAGCAGTACTTC
CASRGLRYEQYF
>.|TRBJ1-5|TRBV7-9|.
TGTGCCAGCAGCTTGGGAGGACTTGGACAGCCCCAGCATTTT
CASSLGGLGQPQHF
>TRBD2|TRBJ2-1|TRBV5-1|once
TGCGCCAGCAGCTTGGAACTAGCGGATTACAATGAGCAGTTCTTC
CASSLELADYNEQFF
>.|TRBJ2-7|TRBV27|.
TGTGCCAGCAGTTTATCAGGGTCGAGGGCCTTTTACGAGCAGTACTTC
CASSLSGSRAFYEQYF
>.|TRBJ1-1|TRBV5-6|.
TGTGCCAGCAGCTTAAATGGACTTCTAAACACTGAAGCTTTCTTT
CASSLNGLLNTEAFF
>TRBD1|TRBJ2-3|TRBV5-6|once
TGTGCCAGCAGCTTCGTCCCGGGACAGAAATCCACAGATACGCAGTATTTT
CASSFVPGQKSTDTQYF
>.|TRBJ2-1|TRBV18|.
TGTGCCAGCTCACCACCGACGGGGATCTCCTACAATGAGCAGTTCTTC
CASSPPTGISYNEQFF
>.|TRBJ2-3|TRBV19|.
TGTGCCAGTAGTCCCGCCAGTCTTGGGGGGAGCACAGATACGCAGTATTTT
CASSPASLGGSTDTQYF
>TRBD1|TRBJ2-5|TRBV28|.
TGTGCCAGCAGTTCGAGGGACAGGGGTAGAGAGACCCAGTACTTC
CASSSRDRGRETQYF
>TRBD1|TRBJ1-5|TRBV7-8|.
TGTGCCAGCAGCCCAACACGAGGACAGGGGAATCAGCCCCAGCATTTT
CASSPTRGQGNQPQHF
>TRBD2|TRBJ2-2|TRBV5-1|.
TGCGCCAGCAGCCCAGGACTAGCTAACACCGGGGAGCTGTTTTTT
CASSPGLANTGELFF
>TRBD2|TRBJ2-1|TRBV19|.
TGTGCCAGTCGAAGGACTAGCGGGGGGAAGTACAATGAGCAGTTCTTC
CASRRTSGGKYNEQFF
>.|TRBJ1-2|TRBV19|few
TGTGCCAGTAGTATCTCAGCGGACAGCTATGGCTACACCTTC
CASSISADSYGYTF
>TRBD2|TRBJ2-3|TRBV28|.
TGTGCCAGCAGTTTAAGTTGGGGACTAGCGGGAGCAGATACGCAGTATTTT
CASSLSWGLAGADTQYF
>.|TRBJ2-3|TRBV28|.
TGTGCCAGCAGTTTTCCTTCGGGAGCATTTCCGGCAGATACGCAGTATTTT
CASSFPSGAFPADTQYF
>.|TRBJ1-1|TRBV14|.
TGTGCCAGCAGCCAAGGAGCAGGGCAGGGCGCTGAAGCTTTCTTT
CASSQGAGQGAEAFF
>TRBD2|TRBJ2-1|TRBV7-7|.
TGTGCTAGCAGCTTAGGGGGGACTAGCGGGACCGGTGAGCAGTTCTTC
CASSLGGTSGTGEQFF